The T cell receptor beta chain under discussion was sequenced for a study of T cell responses to AZD1222 COVID-19 vaccine. Study results and limitations: Two AZD1222 doses significantly raised spike-specific TCR breadth and depth over controls. Seropositive at baseline were only a handful of AZD1222 recipients.

Using immunoSEQ multiplex PCR, the repertoire was profiled, and TCRdb retains in-frame clones only, with some absent. The sample has approximately 100,000 clones; approximately 90% are singletons. The CDR3 has 13 residues. Germline V gene sequence: CDR1 SGHVS, CDR2 FNYEAQ. Comments on this clone: Its antigen remains unknown. A read error may produce the germline difference seen at one junction end.

The clonotype was recovered from an adult who received the AZD1222 COVID-19 vaccine. Sequencing used peripheral blood, obtained 28 days after the second AZD1222 dose. The V gene is TRBV7-6, the J gene TRBJ2-1, with TRBD2 as a possible D gene (6 bases). This CDR3 is CASSRSVGSMELF. Written as DNA, the CDR3 is TGTGCCAGCAGCCGAAGTGTCGGGAGTATGGAGCTCTTC.